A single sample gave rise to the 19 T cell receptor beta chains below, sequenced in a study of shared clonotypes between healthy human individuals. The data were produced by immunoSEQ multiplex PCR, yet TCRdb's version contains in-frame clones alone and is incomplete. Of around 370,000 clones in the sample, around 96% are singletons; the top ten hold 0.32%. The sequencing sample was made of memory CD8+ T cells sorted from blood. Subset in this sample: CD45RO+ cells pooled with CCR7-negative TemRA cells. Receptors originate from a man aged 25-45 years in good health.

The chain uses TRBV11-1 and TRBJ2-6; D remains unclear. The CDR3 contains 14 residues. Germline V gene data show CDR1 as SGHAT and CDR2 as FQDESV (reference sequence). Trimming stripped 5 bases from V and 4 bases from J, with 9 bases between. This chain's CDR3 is CASSPMAGANVLTF. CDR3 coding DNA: TGTGCCAGCAGCCCCATGGCAGGGGCCAACGTCCTGACTTTC.

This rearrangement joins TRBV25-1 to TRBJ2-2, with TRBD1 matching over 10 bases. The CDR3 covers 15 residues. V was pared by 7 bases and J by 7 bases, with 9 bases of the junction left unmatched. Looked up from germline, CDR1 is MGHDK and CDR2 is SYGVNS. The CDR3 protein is CASTRQGASHGELFF. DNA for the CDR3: TGTGCCAGCACTAGACAGGGGGCGTCCCACGGGGAGCTGTTTTTT.

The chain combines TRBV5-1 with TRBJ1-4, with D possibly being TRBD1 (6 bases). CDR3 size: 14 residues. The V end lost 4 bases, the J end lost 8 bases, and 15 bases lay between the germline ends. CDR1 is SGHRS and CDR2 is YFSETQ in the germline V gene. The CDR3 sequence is CASSAGGGDEKLFF. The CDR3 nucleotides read TGCGCCAGCAGCGCCGGTGGGGGCGACGAAAAACTGTTTTTT.

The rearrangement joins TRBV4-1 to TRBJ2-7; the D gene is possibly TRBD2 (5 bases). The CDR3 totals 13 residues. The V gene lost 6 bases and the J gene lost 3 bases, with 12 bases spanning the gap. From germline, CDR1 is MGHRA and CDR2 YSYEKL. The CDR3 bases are TGCGCCAGCAGTCGACAACTAGGCTACGAGCAGTACTTC. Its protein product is CASSRQLGYEQYF.

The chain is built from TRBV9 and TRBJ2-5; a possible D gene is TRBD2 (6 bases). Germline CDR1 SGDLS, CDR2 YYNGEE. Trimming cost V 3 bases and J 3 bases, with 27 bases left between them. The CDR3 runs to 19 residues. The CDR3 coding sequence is TGTGCCAGCAGCGGCCGACGGGGGACTGGCAGGCAGCCCAAAGAGACCCAGTACTTC. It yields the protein CASSGRRGTGRQPKETQYF.

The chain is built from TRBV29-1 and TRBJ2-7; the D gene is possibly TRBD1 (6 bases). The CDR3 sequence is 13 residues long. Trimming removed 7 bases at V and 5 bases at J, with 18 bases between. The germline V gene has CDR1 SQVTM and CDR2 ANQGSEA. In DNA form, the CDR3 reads TGCAGCGCTATTAAAAACAGGGAAGACGAGCAGTACTTC. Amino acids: CSAIKNREDEQYF.

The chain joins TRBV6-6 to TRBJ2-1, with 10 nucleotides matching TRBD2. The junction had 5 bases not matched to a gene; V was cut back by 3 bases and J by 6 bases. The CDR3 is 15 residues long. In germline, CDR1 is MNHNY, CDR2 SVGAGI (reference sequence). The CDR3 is CASSYSSGRANEQFF. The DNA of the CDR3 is TGTGCCAGCAGTTATTCCAGCGGGAGGGCCAATGAGCAGTTCTTC.

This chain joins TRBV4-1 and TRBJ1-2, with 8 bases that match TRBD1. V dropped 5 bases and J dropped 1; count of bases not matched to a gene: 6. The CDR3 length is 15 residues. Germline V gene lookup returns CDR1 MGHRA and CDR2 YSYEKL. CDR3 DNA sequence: TGCGCCAGCAGCTGGGACAGGACTTTTAACTATGGCTACACCTTC. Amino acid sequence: CASSWDRTFNYGYTF.

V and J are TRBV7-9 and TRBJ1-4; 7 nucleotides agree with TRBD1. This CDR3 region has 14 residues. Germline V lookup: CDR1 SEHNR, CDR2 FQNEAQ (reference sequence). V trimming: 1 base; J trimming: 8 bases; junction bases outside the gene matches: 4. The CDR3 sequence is CASSLGQGGEKLFF. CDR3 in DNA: TGTGCCAGCAGCTTAGGGCAGGGGGGAGAAAAACTGTTTTTT.

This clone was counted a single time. The CDR3 nucleotides are TGTGCCAGCAGCTTAAGTCGGGGAGTCTACAATGAGCAGTTCTTC. It specifies CASSLSRGVYNEQFF. The rearrangement joins TRBV7-3 to TRBJ2-1; D is possibly TRBD2 (5 bases). V was clipped by 1 base and J by 3 bases, with 10 bases between them. This CDR3 region has 15 residues. In germline, CDR1 is SGHTA, CDR2 FQGTGA.

The CDR3: CASRATSGTAELFF. The DNA of the CDR3 is TGTGCCAGCAGGGCGACTAGCGGGACGGCGGAGCTGTTTTTT. This chain links TRBV2 with TRBJ2-2; 11 bases agree with TRBD2. CDR3 length: 14 amino acids. Germline assignment: CDR1 SNHLY and CDR2 FYNNEI. The V gene end was trimmed by 6 bases and the J gene end by 10 bases; junction bases not matched to a gene: 7.

The CDR3 DNA sequence: TGTGCCAGTAGTATAGATCCGGCTAGCTCCTACGAGCAGTACTTC. Amino acid sequence: CASSIDPASSYEQYF. V is TRBV19 and J is TRBJ2-7; D ambiguous. The CDR3 has 15 residues. V gave up 0 bases and J gave up 0 bases, with 9 bases separating them. Germline assignment: CDR1 LNHDA and CDR2 SQIVND (reference sequence).

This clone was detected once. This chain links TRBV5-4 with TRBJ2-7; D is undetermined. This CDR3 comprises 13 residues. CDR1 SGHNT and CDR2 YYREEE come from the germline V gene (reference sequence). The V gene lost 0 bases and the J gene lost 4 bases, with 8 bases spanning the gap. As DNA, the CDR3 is TGTGCCAGCAGCTTGGAGCCGCCTTACGAGCAGTACTTC. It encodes CASSLEPPYEQYF.

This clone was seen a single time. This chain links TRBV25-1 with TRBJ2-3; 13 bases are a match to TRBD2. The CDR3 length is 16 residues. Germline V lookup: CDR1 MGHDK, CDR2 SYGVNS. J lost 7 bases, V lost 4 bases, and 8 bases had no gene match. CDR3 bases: TGTGCCAGCAGTGTTGCCGGGACTAGCGGGATTCATACGCAGTATTTT. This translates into CASSVAGTSGIHTQYF. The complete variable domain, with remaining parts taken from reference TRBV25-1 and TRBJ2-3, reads EADIYQTPRYLVIGTGKKITLECSQTMGHDKMYWYQQDPGMELHLIHYSYGVNSTEKGDLSSESTVSRIRTEHFPLTLESARPSHTSQYLCASSVAGTSGIHTQYFGPGTRLTVL.

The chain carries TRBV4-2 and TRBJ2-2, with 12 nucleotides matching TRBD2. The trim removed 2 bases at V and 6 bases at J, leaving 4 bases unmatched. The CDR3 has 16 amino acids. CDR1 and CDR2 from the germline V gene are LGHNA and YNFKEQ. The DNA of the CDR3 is TGTGCCAGCAGCCAATTGCTAGCGGGAGGGGCCGGGGAGCTGTTTTTT. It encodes CASSQLLAGGAGELFF.

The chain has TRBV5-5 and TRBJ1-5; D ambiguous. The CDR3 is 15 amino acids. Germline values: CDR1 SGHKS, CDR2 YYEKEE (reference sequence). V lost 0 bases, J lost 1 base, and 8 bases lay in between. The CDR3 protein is CASSLERVSNQPQHF. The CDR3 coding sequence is TGTGCCAGCAGCTTGGAGAGGGTGAGCAATCAGCCCCAGCATTTT.

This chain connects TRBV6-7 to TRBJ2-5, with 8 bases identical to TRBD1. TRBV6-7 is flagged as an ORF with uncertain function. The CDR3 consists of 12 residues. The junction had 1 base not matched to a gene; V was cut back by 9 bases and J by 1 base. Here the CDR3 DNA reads TGTGCCAGGGGACAGGTCCAAGAGACCCAGTACTTC. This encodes CARGQVQETQYF.

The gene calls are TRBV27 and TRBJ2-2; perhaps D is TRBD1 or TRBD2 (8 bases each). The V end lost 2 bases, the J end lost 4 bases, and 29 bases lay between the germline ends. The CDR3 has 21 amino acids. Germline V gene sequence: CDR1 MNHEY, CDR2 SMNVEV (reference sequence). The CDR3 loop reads CASSLGGGDRGGRMVTGELFF. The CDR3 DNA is TGTGCCAGCAGTTTAGGAGGGGGAGACAGGGGCGGGAGGATGGTCACCGGGGAGCTGTTTTTT.

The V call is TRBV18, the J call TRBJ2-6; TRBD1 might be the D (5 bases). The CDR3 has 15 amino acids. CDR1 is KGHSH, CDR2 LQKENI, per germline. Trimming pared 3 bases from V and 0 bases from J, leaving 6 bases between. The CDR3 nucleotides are TGTGCCAGCTCACCGACAGACTCTGGGGCCAACGTCCTGACTTTC. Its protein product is CASSPTDSGANVLTF.